The rows below give T cell receptor beta chains drawn from one sample of a study of blood T cell repertoires in COVID-19. The method was immunoSEQ multiplex PCR; TCRdb's version includes in-frame clones alone and lacks a portion of them. The table records around 140,000 clones, 80% of them present only once. Sequencing input: peripheral blood. The receptors were gathered from a man aged 70 or older who had recovered from COVID-19. Both conserved end residues are part of each CDR3. A D gene is named only where the DNA matches it firmly. The listing skips clone size in some rows; elsewhere it reads once, few, many or a size class.

V gene: TRBV4-1; J gene: TRBJ1-3; clone size: -; D gene: -; CDR3 protein: CASSQPSTGSGNTIYF; CDR3 DNA: TGCGCCAGCAGCCAACCGTCCACAGGCTCTGGAAACACCATATATTTT
V gene: TRBV30; J gene: TRBJ2-7; clone size: -; D gene: -; CDR3 protein: CAWGGQIPYEQYF; CDR3 DNA: TGTGCCTGGGGCGGACAGATTCCCTACGAGCAGTACTTC
V gene: TRBV5-1; J gene: TRBJ2-2; clone size: -; D gene: TRBD1; CDR3 protein: CASSFTGVEGGELFF; CDR3 DNA: TGCGCCAGCAGCTTTACAGGGGTCGAGGGCGGGGAGCTGTTTTTT
V gene: TRBV14; J gene: TRBJ2-1; clone size: once; D gene: -; CDR3 protein: CASSQAPYNEQFF; CDR3 DNA: TGTGCCAGCAGCCAAGCCCCATACAATGAGCAGTTCTTC
V gene: TRBV10-1; J gene: TRBJ2-1; clone size: -; D gene: TRBD2; CDR3 protein: CASSESGLAGDLHEQFF; CDR3 DNA: TGCGCCAGCAGTGAGTCCGGCCTAGCGGGAGATCTCCATGAGCAGTTCTTC
V gene: TRBV30; J gene: TRBJ1-1; clone size: -; D gene: TRBD1; CDR3 protein: CAWKVAGGWTEAFF; CDR3 DNA: TGTGCCTGGAAGGTCGCAGGGGGCTGGACTGAAGCTTTCTTT
V gene: TRBV30; J gene: TRBJ2-2; clone size: -; D gene: -; CDR3 protein: CAWSVTQVQAGELFF; CDR3 DNA: TGTGCCTGGAGTGTAACCCAGGTCCAGGCCGGGGAGCTGTTTTTT
V gene: TRBV5-1; J gene: TRBJ2-3; clone size: -; D gene: TRBD1; CDR3 protein: CASTYLAGGVEDTQYF; CDR3 DNA: TGCGCCAGCACTTATCTGGCAGGGGGAGTAGAAGATACGCAGTATTTT
V gene: TRBV12-3/TRBV12-4; J gene: TRBJ1-1; clone size: -; D gene: -; CDR3 protein: CASSSGRTEAFF; CDR3 DNA: TGTGCCAGCAGTTCGGGGAGGACTGAAGCTTTCTTT
V gene: TRBV5-1; J gene: TRBJ2-1; clone size: -; D gene: -; CDR3 protein: CASSLSAEVDEQFF; CDR3 DNA: TGCGCCAGCAGCTTGTCGGCGGAGGTGGATGAGCAGTTCTTC
V gene: TRBV2; J gene: TRBJ1-5; clone size: -; D gene: -; CDR3 protein: CASSEPITWYSNQPQHF; CDR3 DNA: TGTGCCAGCAGTGAGCCTATAACCTGGTATAGCAATCAGCCCCAGCATTTT
V gene: TRBV29-1; J gene: TRBJ2-2; clone size: -; D gene: -; CDR3 protein: CSVENPATNTGELFF; CDR3 DNA: TGCAGCGTTGAAAATCCAGCGACGAACACCGGGGAGCTGTTTTTT
V gene: TRBV28; J gene: TRBJ1-1; clone size: once; D gene: -; CDR3 protein: CASSFLGSPTEAFF; CDR3 DNA: TGTGCCAGCAGTTTTCTAGGGAGCCCCACTGAAGCTTTCTTT
V gene: TRBV12-5; J gene: TRBJ2-7; clone size: -; D gene: -; CDR3 protein: CASGLATGPYEQYF; CDR3 DNA: TGTGCTAGTGGTTTAGCAACAGGGCCCTACGAGCAGTACTTC
V gene: TRBV10-3; J gene: TRBJ2-7; clone size: once; D gene: TRBD2; CDR3 protein: CAISHTAGGSYEQYF; CDR3 DNA: TGTGCCATCAGTCATACTGCGGGAGGGTCCTACGAGCAGTACTTC
V gene: TRBV5-5; J gene: TRBJ2-1; clone size: once; D gene: TRBD2; CDR3 protein: CASSLGTSGRAGEQFF; CDR3 DNA: TGTGCCAGCAGCTTAGGGACTAGCGGGAGGGCCGGCGAGCAGTTCTTC
V gene: TRBV19; J gene: TRBJ1-5; clone size: -; D gene: TRBD1; CDR3 protein: CASSIRDRDQPQHF; CDR3 DNA: TGTGCCAGTAGTATCCGGGACAGGGACCAGCCCCAGCATTTT
V gene: TRBV3-1/TRBV3-2; J gene: TRBJ2-1; clone size: -; D gene: -; CDR3 protein: CASSQAPARLDEQFF; CDR3 DNA: TGTGCCAGCAGCCAAGCTCCGGCTAGGTTGGATGAGCAGTTCTTC
V gene: TRBV10-3; J gene: TRBJ2-2; clone size: -; D gene: -; CDR3 protein: CAISPDSEELFF; CDR3 DNA: TGTGCCATCAGTCCGGACTCGGAGGAGCTGTTTTTT
V gene: TRBV6-6; J gene: TRBJ2-7; clone size: few; D gene: TRBD1; CDR3 protein: CASSLTGETYEQYF; CDR3 DNA: TGTGCCAGCAGTTTAACAGGGGAAACATACGAGCAGTACTTC